This is a list of T cell receptor beta chains from one sample in a study of blood T cell repertoires in COVID-19. Profiled with immunoSEQ multiplex PCR; TCRdb holds only in-frame clones, not every one. The repertoire has roughly 250,000 clones, around 90% of them found once; the top ten carry roughly 6%. Sequenced material: PBMCs or T cells enriched from blood (not recorded which). Receptor source: a woman younger than 45 with acute COVID-19. Each CDR3 is given with its conserved first and last residue. Fields, in order: J gene, clone size, V gene, D gene, CDR3 DNA, CDR3 protein. The D gene is left open where the match is weak. Not every row has a clone size; where given, it reads once, few, many or a size class.

J gene: TRBJ2-4; clone size: .; V gene: TRBV6-1; D gene: TRBD2; CDR3 DNA: TGTGCCAGCAGTGAAGGGGGACTAGCGGGGACCAAAAACATTCAGTACTTC; CDR3 protein: CASSEGGLAGTKNIQYF
J gene: TRBJ1-5; clone size: .; V gene: TRBV7-9; D gene: .; CDR3 DNA: TGTGCCAGCAGCCCCAGTGGAAACAGTGATCAGCCCCAGCATTTT; CDR3 protein: CASSPSGNSDQPQHF
J gene: TRBJ2-2; clone size: few; V gene: TRBV28; D gene: TRBD2; CDR3 DNA: TGTGCCAGCACCACGGGACTACACACCGGGGAGCTGTTTTTT; CDR3 protein: CASTTGLHTGELFF
J gene: TRBJ2-1; clone size: .; V gene: TRBV2; D gene: .; CDR3 DNA: TGTGCCAGCAGTGGTCGAGGGTATGAGCAGTTCTTC; CDR3 protein: CASSGRGYEQFF
J gene: TRBJ2-1; clone size: .; V gene: TRBV29-1; D gene: TRBD2; CDR3 DNA: TGCAGCGTTGACTCGAGCGGGGTCTACAATGAGCAGTTCTTC; CDR3 protein: CSVDSSGVYNEQFF
J gene: TRBJ2-5; clone size: .; V gene: TRBV11-1; D gene: TRBD1; CDR3 DNA: TGTGCCAGCTTGGACAGGGCGAGTGAAGAGACCCAGTACTTC; CDR3 protein: CASLDRASEETQYF
J gene: TRBJ2-3; clone size: .; V gene: TRBV14; D gene: .; CDR3 DNA: TGTGCCAGCAGCCAAATGGTATCTAGCGCCGATACGCAGTATTTT; CDR3 protein: CASSQMVSSADTQYF
J gene: TRBJ2-1; clone size: .; V gene: TRBV11-3; D gene: TRBD2; CDR3 DNA: TGTGCCAGCGCCCGGGACTACCGAAATGAGCAGTTCTTC; CDR3 protein: CASARDYRNEQFF
J gene: TRBJ1-5; clone size: .; V gene: TRBV5-1; D gene: TRBD1; CDR3 DNA: TGCGCCAGCAGCCCAGGGACAGGGCCTAGCAATCAGCCCCAGCATTTT; CDR3 protein: CASSPGTGPSNQPQHF
J gene: TRBJ2-1; clone size: .; V gene: TRBV15; D gene: .; CDR3 DNA: TGTGCCACCAGCGGCTGGGGTCAGCGTTTAGGGGGCAATGAGCAGTTCTTC; CDR3 protein: CATSGWGQRLGGNEQFF
J gene: TRBJ2-1; clone size: once; V gene: TRBV5-1; D gene: .; CDR3 DNA: TGCGCCAGCAGCCCCTATAGCTCCTACAATGAGCAGTTCTTC; CDR3 protein: CASSPYSSYNEQFF
J gene: TRBJ2-7; clone size: .; V gene: TRBV4-2; D gene: TRBD1; CDR3 DNA: TGTGCCAGCAGCCAAGAAGGATCGACAGGGGGCGAGCAGTACTTC; CDR3 protein: CASSQEGSTGGEQYF
J gene: TRBJ1-4; clone size: .; V gene: TRBV9; D gene: TRBD1; CDR3 DNA: TGTGCCAGCAGCTCGGGACAGGGGCAAAATGAAAAACTGTTTTTT; CDR3 protein: CASSSGQGQNEKLFF
J gene: TRBJ1-2; clone size: .; V gene: TRBV28; D gene: .; CDR3 DNA: TGTGCCAGCAGTGGGCCGGACACTTGCACCTTC; CDR3 protein: CASSGPDTCTF
J gene: TRBJ1-2; clone size: .; V gene: TRBV6-5; D gene: .; CDR3 DNA: TGTGCCAGCAGGGGGGCCGCGGGCTACACCTTC; CDR3 protein: CASRGAAGYTF
J gene: TRBJ2-3; clone size: once; V gene: TRBV5-1; D gene: .; CDR3 DNA: TGCGCCAGCAGCTTGACAGGTTTCACAGATACGCAGTATTTT; CDR3 protein: CASSLTGFTDTQYF
J gene: TRBJ2-5; clone size: .; V gene: TRBV3-1/TRBV3-2; D gene: .; CDR3 DNA: TGTGCCAGCAGGAGGGGGGGTACGGAGACCCAGTACTTC; CDR3 protein: CASRRGGTETQYF
J gene: TRBJ2-6; clone size: .; V gene: TRBV5-1; D gene: TRBD1; CDR3 DNA: TGCGCCAGCAAGGCGGGACAGGTGAACTCTGGGGCCAACGTCCTGACTTTC; CDR3 protein: CASKAGQVNSGANVLTF
J gene: TRBJ2-3; clone size: .; V gene: TRBV7-9; D gene: .; CDR3 DNA: TGTGCCAGCAGCTTAGTTTCTGGCACAGATACGCAGTATTTT; CDR3 protein: CASSLVSGTDTQYF
J gene: TRBJ2-1; clone size: .; V gene: TRBV6-5; D gene: TRBD2; CDR3 DNA: TGTGCCAGCAGACTTAGACTAGCGGGGTTGGAGCAGTTCTTC; CDR3 protein: CASRLRLAGLEQFF
J gene: TRBJ2-1; clone size: .; V gene: TRBV5-4; D gene: .; CDR3 DNA: TGTGCCAGCAGCCTCGACGTTCAGGCCGGCAATGAGCAGTTCTTC; CDR3 protein: CASSLDVQAGNEQFF
J gene: TRBJ1-4; clone size: .; V gene: TRBV9; D gene: .; CDR3 DNA: TGTGCCAGCAGCGTCGGGACGGGGGCAACTAATGAAAAACTGTTTTTT; CDR3 protein: CASSVGTGATNEKLFF
J gene: TRBJ1-6; clone size: .; V gene: TRBV19; D gene: .; CDR3 DNA: TGTGCCAGTAGGGGTCCCGGGACAACGAATTCACCCCTCCACTTT; CDR3 protein: CASRGPGTTNSPLHF
J gene: TRBJ2-1; clone size: .; V gene: TRBV5-1; D gene: TRBD2; CDR3 DNA: TGCGCCAGCAGCTCAGTAACGACTAGCGGGAGGCTTGATGAGCAGTTCTTC; CDR3 protein: CASSSVTTSGRLDEQFF
J gene: TRBJ2-3; clone size: .; V gene: TRBV4-2; D gene: .; CDR3 DNA: TGTGCCAGCAGCCAAGAAAGGGAGGCGGGTGCAGATACGCAGTATTTT; CDR3 protein: CASSQEREAGADTQYF
J gene: TRBJ1-1; clone size: few; V gene: TRBV28; D gene: TRBD1; CDR3 DNA: TGTGCCACCTCAGGGGGGACAGATGAAGCTTTCTTT; CDR3 protein: CATSGGTDEAFF
J gene: TRBJ1-2; clone size: .; V gene: TRBV3-1/TRBV3-2; D gene: .; CDR3 DNA: TGTGCCAGCAGCCAAGATTCAGTTAACTATGGCTACACCTTC; CDR3 protein: CASSQDSVNYGYTF
J gene: TRBJ2-1; clone size: .; V gene: TRBV2; D gene: .; CDR3 DNA: TGTGCCAGCAGTGAACGGGGGGCGTACGATGAGCAGTTCTTC; CDR3 protein: CASSERGAYDEQFF
J gene: TRBJ2-1; clone size: .; V gene: TRBV29-1; D gene: .; CDR3 DNA: TGCAGCGTCATAGGCCGCCGGGATAGAGGGGGAAATGAGCAGTTCTTC; CDR3 protein: CSVIGRRDRGGNEQFF
J gene: TRBJ2-3; clone size: .; V gene: TRBV19; D gene: TRBD1; CDR3 DNA: TGTGCCAGTAGTACCGACAGGGGGGGCACAGATACGCAGTATTTT; CDR3 protein: CASSTDRGGTDTQYF
J gene: TRBJ1-5; clone size: .; V gene: TRBV2; D gene: TRBD1; CDR3 DNA: TGTGCCAGCAGTGTCACAGGGGGCGCAGATCAGCCCCAGCATTTT; CDR3 protein: CASSVTGGADQPQHF
J gene: TRBJ2-5; clone size: .; V gene: TRBV5-1; D gene: TRBD2; CDR3 DNA: TGCGCCAGCAGCTTCCTAGCGGGAGGAGAGACCCAGTACTTC; CDR3 protein: CASSFLAGGETQYF
J gene: TRBJ2-2; clone size: few; V gene: TRBV14; D gene: .; CDR3 DNA: TGTGCCAGCAGCCAACAACAACCCACCGGGGAGCTGTTTTTT; CDR3 protein: CASSQQQPTGELFF
J gene: TRBJ1-4; clone size: .; V gene: TRBV7-2; D gene: .; CDR3 DNA: TGTGCCAGCAGCCCCTCCAATGAAAAACTGTTTTTT; CDR3 protein: CASSPSNEKLFF
J gene: TRBJ2-7; clone size: .; V gene: TRBV9; D gene: .; CDR3 DNA: TGTGCCAGCAGCCCCCCGCAGGGGCACGAGCAGTACTTC; CDR3 protein: CASSPPQGHEQYF
J gene: TRBJ1-5; clone size: .; V gene: TRBV2; D gene: .; CDR3 DNA: TGTGCCAGCAGTGATTTTGGCAGAGCGGCGGTCCCCCAGCATTTT; CDR3 protein: CASSDFGRAAVPQHF
J gene: TRBJ1-5; clone size: .; V gene: TRBV5-1; D gene: TRBD1; CDR3 DNA: TGCGCCAGCAGCTTGGGGGGGACAGGGAATCAGCCCCAGCATTTT; CDR3 protein: CASSLGGTGNQPQHF
J gene: TRBJ2-2; clone size: .; V gene: TRBV4-1; D gene: TRBD2; CDR3 DNA: TGCGCCAGCAGCCAAGAAAGAGCGGGGGGCTCGAACACCGGGGAGCTGTTTTTT; CDR3 protein: CASSQERAGGSNTGELFF
J gene: TRBJ2-5; clone size: .; V gene: TRBV9; D gene: .; CDR3 DNA: TGTGCCAGCAGCGTAGGATACCCTACGGAAGAGACCCAGTACTTC; CDR3 protein: CASSVGYPTEETQYF
J gene: TRBJ1-5; clone size: .; V gene: TRBV4-2; D gene: .; CDR3 DNA: TGTGCCAGCAGCCAAGGGGGTGGGGGGGCTAATCAGCCCCAGCATTTT; CDR3 protein: CASSQGGGGANQPQHF
J gene: TRBJ2-3; clone size: .; V gene: TRBV3-1/TRBV3-2; D gene: TRBD2; CDR3 DNA: TGTGCCAGCAGCCAAATCTCTACTAGCGGGGGCACAGATACGCAGTATTTT; CDR3 protein: CASSQISTSGGTDTQYF
J gene: TRBJ2-3; clone size: .; V gene: TRBV7-2; D gene: .; CDR3 DNA: TGTGCCAGCAGCTTAGCGCGGGTTAGAAGGGAAGATACGCAGTATTTT; CDR3 protein: CASSLARVRREDTQYF
J gene: TRBJ1-4; clone size: .; V gene: TRBV18; D gene: TRBD1; CDR3 DNA: TGTGCCAGCTCACCGCTACCAACCGGAATGGTTTATGGGGGGACAGGCGAACTGTTTTTT; CDR3 protein: CASSPLPTGMVYGGTGELFF
J gene: TRBJ2-7; clone size: once; V gene: TRBV9; D gene: TRBD1; CDR3 DNA: TGTGCCAGCAGCGTAGGACAGGGGTTGAGTTACGAGCAGTACTTC; CDR3 protein: CASSVGQGLSYEQYF
J gene: TRBJ2-3; clone size: .; V gene: TRBV6-5; D gene: TRBD2; CDR3 DNA: TGTGCCAGCGGCGGGACTAGCGGGAGCAAAGATACGCAGTATTTT; CDR3 protein: CASGGTSGSKDTQYF
J gene: TRBJ2-1; clone size: few; V gene: TRBV2; D gene: .; CDR3 DNA: TGTGCCAGCACGGGGGCCTACAATGAGCAGTTCTTC; CDR3 protein: CASTGAYNEQFF
J gene: TRBJ2-7; clone size: .; V gene: TRBV15; D gene: TRBD2; CDR3 DNA: TGTGCCACCAGCAGAGAAGTAGCGGGCCTTTCCTACGAGCAGTACTTC; CDR3 protein: CATSREVAGLSYEQYF
J gene: TRBJ2-1; clone size: .; V gene: TRBV9; D gene: .; CDR3 DNA: TGTGCCAGCAGCCCTTATGGCCCATCCTACAATGAGCAGTTCTTC; CDR3 protein: CASSPYGPSYNEQFF
J gene: TRBJ1-4; clone size: .; V gene: TRBV10-1; D gene: .; CDR3 DNA: TGCGCCAGCAGTGAGTCGGATGGGGCGCAGGGAAAACTGTTTTTT; CDR3 protein: CASSESDGAQGKLFF
J gene: TRBJ2-5; clone size: .; V gene: TRBV10-3; D gene: TRBD2; CDR3 DNA: TGTGCCATCCGCGCAGGGGTAGCGGGGGTAGAGACCCAGTACTTC; CDR3 protein: CAIRAGVAGVETQYF
J gene: TRBJ2-1; clone size: .; V gene: TRBV27; D gene: TRBD2; CDR3 DNA: TGTGCCAGCAGTTTATCGTGGACTAGCGACAATGAGCAGTTCTTC; CDR3 protein: CASSLSWTSDNEQFF
J gene: TRBJ1-2; clone size: .; V gene: TRBV7-2; D gene: .; CDR3 DNA: TGTGCCAGCAGCCCGCGGACAGATGGCTACACCTTC; CDR3 protein: CASSPRTDGYTF
J gene: TRBJ2-1; clone size: .; V gene: TRBV10-3; D gene: TRBD2; CDR3 DNA: TGTGCCATCAGTGAGACGGGGCGGGGGGCCGTTTACAATGAGCAGTTCTTC; CDR3 protein: CAISETGRGAVYNEQFF
J gene: TRBJ2-5; clone size: .; V gene: TRBV6-5; D gene: .; CDR3 DNA: TGTGCCAGCAGTATCGGGCGAGCGGTGGGGAAGACCCAGTACTTC; CDR3 protein: CASSIGRAVGKTQYF
J gene: TRBJ1-4; clone size: .; V gene: TRBV24-1; D gene: TRBD1; CDR3 DNA: TGTGCCACCAGTGATTTGGAACCGGGACAGTTTTATCTGGCAACTAATGAAAAACTGTTTTTT; CDR3 protein: CATSDLEPGQFYLATNEKLFF